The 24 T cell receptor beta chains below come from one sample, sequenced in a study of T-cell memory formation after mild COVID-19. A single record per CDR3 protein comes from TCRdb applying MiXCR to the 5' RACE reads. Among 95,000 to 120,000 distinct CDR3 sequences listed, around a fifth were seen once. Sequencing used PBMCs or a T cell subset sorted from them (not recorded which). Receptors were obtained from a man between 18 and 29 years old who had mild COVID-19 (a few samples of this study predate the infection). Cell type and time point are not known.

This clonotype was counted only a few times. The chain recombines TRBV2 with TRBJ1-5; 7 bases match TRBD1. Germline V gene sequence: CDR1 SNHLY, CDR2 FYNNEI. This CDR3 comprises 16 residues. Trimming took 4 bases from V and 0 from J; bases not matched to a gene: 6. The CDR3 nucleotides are TGTGCCAGCAGTGGAGGGGGCGCCTATAGCAATCAGCCCCAGCATTTT. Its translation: CASSGGGAYSNQPQHF.

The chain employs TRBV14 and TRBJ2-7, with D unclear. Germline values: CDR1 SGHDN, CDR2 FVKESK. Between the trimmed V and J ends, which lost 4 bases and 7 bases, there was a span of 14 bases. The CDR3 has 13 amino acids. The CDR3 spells CASSPSTVGEQYF. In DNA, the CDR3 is TGTGCCAGCAGCCCCTCTACCGTAGGAGAGCAGTACTTC. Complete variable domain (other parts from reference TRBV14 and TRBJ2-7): EAGVTQFPSHSVIEKGQTVTLRCDPISGHDNLYWYRRVMGKEIKFLLHFVKESKQDESGMPNNRFLAERTGGTYSTLKVQPAELEDSGVYFCASSPSTVGEQYFGPGTRLTVT.

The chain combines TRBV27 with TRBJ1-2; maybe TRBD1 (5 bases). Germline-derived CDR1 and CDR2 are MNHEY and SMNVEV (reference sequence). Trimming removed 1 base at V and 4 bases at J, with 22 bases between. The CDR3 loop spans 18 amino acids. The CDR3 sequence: CASSLLGEEGTTVYGYTF. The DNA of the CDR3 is TGTGCCAGCAGTTTATTAGGAGAGGAGGGGACCACTGTCTATGGCTACACCTTC.

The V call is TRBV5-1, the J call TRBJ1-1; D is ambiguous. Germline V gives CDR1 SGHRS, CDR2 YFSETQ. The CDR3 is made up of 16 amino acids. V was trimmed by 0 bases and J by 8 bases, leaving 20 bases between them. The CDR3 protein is CASSLVRMATPGEAFF. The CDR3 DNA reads TGCGCCAGCAGCTTGGTTAGAATGGCGACGCCGGGGGAAGCTTTCTTT.

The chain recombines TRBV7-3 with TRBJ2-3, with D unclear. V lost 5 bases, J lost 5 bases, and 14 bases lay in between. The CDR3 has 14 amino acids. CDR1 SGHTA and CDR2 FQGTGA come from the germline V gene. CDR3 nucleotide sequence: TGTGCCAGCAGCCTAGTGGGCGCCGGAGATACGCAGTATTTT. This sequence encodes CASSLVGAGDTQYF.

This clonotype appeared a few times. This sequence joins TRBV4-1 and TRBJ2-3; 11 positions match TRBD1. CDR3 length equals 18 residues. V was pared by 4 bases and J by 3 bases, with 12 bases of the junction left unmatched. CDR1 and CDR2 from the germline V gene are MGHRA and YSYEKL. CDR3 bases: TGCGCCAGCAGCCCACCCCCGGGACAGGGGGAATTTACAGATACGCAGTATTTT. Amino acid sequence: CASSPPPGQGEFTDTQYF.

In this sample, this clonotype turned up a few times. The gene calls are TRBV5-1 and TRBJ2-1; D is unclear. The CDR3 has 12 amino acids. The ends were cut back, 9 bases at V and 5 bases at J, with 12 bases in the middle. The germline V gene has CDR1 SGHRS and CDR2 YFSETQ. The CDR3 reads CANPSGDNEQFF. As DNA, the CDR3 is TGCGCCAACCCTTCGGGTGACAATGAGCAGTTCTTC.

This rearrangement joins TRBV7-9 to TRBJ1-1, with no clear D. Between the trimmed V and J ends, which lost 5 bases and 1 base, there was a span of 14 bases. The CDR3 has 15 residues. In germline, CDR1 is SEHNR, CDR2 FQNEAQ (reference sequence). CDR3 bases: TGTGCCAGCAGCCCCATGCCGGACGGGAACACTGAAGCTTTCTTT. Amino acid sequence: CASSPMPDGNTEAFF.

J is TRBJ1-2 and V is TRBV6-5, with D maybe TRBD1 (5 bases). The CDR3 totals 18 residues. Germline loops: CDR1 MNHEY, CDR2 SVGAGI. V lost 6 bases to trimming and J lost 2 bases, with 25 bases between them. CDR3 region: CASSPAGRVGGGNYGYTF. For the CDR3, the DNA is TGTGCCAGCAGCCCGGCAGGTCGCGTCGGGGGTGGCAACTATGGCTACACCTTC.

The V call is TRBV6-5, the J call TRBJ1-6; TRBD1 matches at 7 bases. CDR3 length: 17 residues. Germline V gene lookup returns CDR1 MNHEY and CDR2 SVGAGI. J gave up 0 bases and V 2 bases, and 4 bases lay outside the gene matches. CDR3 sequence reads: CASSYGTASSYNSPLHF. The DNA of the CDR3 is TGTGCCAGCAGTTACGGGACAGCGAGCTCCTATAATTCACCCCTCCACTTT.

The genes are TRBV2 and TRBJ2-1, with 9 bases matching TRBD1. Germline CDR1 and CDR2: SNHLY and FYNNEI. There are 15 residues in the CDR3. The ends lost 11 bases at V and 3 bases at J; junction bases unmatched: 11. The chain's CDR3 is CAQNVDRGYYNEQFF. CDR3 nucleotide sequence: TGTGCCCAGAACGTGGACAGGGGCTACTACAATGAGCAGTTCTTC.

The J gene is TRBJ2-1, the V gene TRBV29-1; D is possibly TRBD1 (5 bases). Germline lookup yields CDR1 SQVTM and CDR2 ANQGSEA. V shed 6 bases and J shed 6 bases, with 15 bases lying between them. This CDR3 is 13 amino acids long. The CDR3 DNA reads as TGCAGCGTCGTTAGGGGCCGAGGCAATGAGCAGTTCTTC. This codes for CSVVRGRGNEQFF.

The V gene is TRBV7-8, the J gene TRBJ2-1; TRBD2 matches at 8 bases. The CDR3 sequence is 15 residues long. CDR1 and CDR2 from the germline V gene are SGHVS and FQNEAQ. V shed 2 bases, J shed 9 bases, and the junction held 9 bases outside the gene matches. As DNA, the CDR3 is TGTGCCAGCAGCTTACCGACGGGGGGGCGTAGTGAGCAGTTCTTC. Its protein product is CASSLPTGGRSEQFF.

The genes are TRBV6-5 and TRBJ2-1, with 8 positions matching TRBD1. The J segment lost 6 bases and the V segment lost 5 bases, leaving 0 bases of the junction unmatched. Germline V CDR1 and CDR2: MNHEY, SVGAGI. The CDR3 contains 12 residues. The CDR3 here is CASSGTGNEQFF. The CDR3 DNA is TGTGCCAGCAGTGGGACAGGCAATGAGCAGTTCTTC.

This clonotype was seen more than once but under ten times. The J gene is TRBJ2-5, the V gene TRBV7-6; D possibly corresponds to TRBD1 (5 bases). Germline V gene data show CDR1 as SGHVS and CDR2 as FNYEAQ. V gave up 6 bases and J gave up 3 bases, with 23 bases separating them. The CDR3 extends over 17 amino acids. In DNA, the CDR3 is TGTGCCAGCAGGGAAAGGGGTGTGGGAAGCTTTAAAGAGACCCAGTACTTC. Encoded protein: CASRERGVGSFKETQYF. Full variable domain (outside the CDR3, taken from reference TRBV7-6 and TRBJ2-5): GAGVSQSPRYKVTKRGQDVALRCDPISGHVSLYWYRQALGQGPEFLTYFNYEAQQDKSGLPNDRFSAERPEGSISTLTIQRTEQRDSAMYRCASRERGVGSFKETQYFGPGTRLLVL.

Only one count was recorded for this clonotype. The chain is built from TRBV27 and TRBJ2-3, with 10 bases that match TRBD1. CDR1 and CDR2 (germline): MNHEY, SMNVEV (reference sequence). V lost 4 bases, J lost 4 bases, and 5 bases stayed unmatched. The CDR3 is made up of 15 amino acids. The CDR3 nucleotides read TGTGCCAGCAGTTCGCCGACAGGGGGCCCAGATACGCAGTATTTT. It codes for CASSSPTGGPDTQYF.

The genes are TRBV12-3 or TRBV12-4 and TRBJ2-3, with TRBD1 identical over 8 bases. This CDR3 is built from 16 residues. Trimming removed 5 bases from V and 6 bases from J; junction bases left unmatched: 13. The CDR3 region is CASSPRTGYDKDTQYF. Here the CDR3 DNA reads TGTGCCAGCAGTCCTCGGACAGGGTATGATAAGGATACGCAGTATTTT.

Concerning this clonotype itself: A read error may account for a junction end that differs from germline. This CDR3 is CSVVDRLNNEAFF. DNA for the CDR3: TGCAGCGTAGTAGACAGATTGAACAATGAAGCTTTCTTT. J is TRBJ1-1 and V is TRBV29-1; D perhaps matches TRBD1 (5 bases). The CDR3 spans 13 residues. The V gene's germline CDR1 is SQVTM and CDR2 ANQGSEA.

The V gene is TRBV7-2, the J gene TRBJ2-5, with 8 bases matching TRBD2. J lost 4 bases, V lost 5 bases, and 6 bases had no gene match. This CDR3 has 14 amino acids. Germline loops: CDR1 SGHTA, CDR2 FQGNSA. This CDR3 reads CASSLPGGLETQYF. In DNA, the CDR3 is TGTGCCAGCAGCCTTCCGGGGGGGCTAGAGACCCAGTACTTC.

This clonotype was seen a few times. CDR3 DNA: TGTGCCAGCAGCCCGAGGCAGGGGGCGGGTTGGAACACTGAAGCTTTCTTT. Its protein is CASSPRQGAGWNTEAFF. This chain connects TRBV11-2 to TRBJ1-1; 8 bases line up with TRBD1. The CDR3 length is 17 residues. Germline values: CDR1 SGHAT, CDR2 FQNNGV. After removal of 5 bases from V and 1 base from J, the junction contained 12 bases not matched to a gene.

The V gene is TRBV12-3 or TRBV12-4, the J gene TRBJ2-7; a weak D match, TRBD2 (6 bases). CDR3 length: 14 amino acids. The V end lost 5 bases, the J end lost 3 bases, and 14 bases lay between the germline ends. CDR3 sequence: CASSREGLLYEQYF. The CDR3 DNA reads TGTGCCAGCAGTCGTGAGGGACTCCTCTACGAGCAGTACTTC.

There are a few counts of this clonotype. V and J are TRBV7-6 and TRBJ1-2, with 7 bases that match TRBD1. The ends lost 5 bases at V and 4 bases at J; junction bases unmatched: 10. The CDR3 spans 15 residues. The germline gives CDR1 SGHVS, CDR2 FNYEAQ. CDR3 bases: TGTGCCAGCAGCCCCCGGGACAGCTCATTCTATGGCTACACCTTC. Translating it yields CASSPRDSSFYGYTF.

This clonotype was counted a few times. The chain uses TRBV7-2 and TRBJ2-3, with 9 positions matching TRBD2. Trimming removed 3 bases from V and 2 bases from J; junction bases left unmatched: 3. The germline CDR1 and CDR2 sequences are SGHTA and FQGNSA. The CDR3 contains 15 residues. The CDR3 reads CASSFSGGYTDTQYF. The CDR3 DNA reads TGTGCCAGCAGCTTCAGCGGGGGGTACACAGATACGCAGTATTTT.

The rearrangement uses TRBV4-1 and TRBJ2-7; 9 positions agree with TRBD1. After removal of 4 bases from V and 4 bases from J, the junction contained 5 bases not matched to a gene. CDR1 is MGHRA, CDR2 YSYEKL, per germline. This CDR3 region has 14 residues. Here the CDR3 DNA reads TGCGCCAGCAGCCCTCGGACAGGGGTATACGAGCAGTACGTC. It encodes CASSPRTGVYEQYV.